The text below deals with one TCR beta chain. Other DNA sequences from this sample encode an identical CDR3 as well. This sample is part of a study of shared clonotypes between healthy human individuals. The CDR3 totals 12 residues. Germline V gives CDR1 SNHLY, CDR2 FYNNEI. Trimming took 6 bases from V and 2 from J, leaving 8 bases between them. Assay: immunoSEQ multiplex PCR; the TCRdb copy retains only in-frame clones and omits some. The sample lists 2 million to 2.5 million clones; over 85% were seen once. This receptor was identified in a man between 18 and 29 years old in good health. Some clones in this sample may be carry-over from other donors' samples. The material sequenced was naive CD4+ T cells from PBMCs. The subset was: CD45RA+ positively selected. The chain combines TRBV2 with TRBJ2-7, with D unclear. The CDR3 coding sequence is TGTGCCAGCAGGCTAGACACCTACGAGCAGTACTTC. Its translation is CASRLDTYEQYF.